The text below deals with one TCR beta chain. Its antigen is currently unknown. The study ran its PCR with 60 Vbeta and 13 Jbeta primers. The table came from immunoSEQ multiplex PCR; TCRdb's copy has only in-frame clones and leaves some out. The repertoire includes about 72,000 clones, about 80% of them detected once, and approximately 3.4% sits in the top ten. This record belongs to a study of cytomegalovirus exposure and HLA in healthy donors. Study at large: From HLA-typed donors, an early data release held some 80 million unique TCRs. Study outcomes and limitations: Roughly uniform depth of sequencing across donors was assumed in presence/absence analyses. Later analysis placed DRB1 highest and HLA-C lowest in TCR association rates, which differed by HLA locus.

Trimming took off 1 base at V and 3 bases at J, with 7 bases between the two ends. This CDR3 region has 13 residues. CDR1 SGHTA and CDR2 FQGNSA come from the germline V gene. The rearrangement joins TRBV7-2 to TRBJ2-7; D gene ambiguous. The receptor was derived from a middle-aged man in good health and CMV-seronegative. Sequenced material: PBMCs. The CDR3 nucleotides read TGTGCCAGCAGCTTAGGCGGTATCTACGAGCAGTACTTC. Translation gives CASSLGGIYEQYF.